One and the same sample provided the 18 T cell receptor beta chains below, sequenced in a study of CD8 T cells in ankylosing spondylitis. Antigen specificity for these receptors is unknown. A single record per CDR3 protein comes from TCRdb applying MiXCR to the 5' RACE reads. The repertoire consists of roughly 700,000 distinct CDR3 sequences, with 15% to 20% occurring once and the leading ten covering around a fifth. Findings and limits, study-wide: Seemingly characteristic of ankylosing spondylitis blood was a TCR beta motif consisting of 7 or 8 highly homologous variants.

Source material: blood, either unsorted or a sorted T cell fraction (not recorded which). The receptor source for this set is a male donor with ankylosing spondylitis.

CDR3 protein: CSAPQLAGGSYNEQFF. CDR3 nucleotide sequence: TGCAGTGCTCCGCAACTAGCGGGAGGGTCCTACAATGAGCAGTTCTTC. The chain employs TRBV20-1 and TRBJ2-1; the match to TRBD2 covers 13 bases. This CDR3 spans 16 amino acids. The V and J ends lost 5 bases and 1 base, in that order; junction bases with no gene match: 5. Germline V CDR1 and CDR2: DFQATT, SNEGSKA (reference sequence).

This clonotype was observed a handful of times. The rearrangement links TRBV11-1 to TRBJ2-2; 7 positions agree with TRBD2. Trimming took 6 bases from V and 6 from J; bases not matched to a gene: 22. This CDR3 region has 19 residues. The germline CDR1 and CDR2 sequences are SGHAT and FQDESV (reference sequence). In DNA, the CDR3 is TGTGCCAGCAGACAACAAAGTACGGGAGAACTAGCGTGGGCCGGGGAGCTGTTTTTT. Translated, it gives CASRQQSTGELAWAGELFF.

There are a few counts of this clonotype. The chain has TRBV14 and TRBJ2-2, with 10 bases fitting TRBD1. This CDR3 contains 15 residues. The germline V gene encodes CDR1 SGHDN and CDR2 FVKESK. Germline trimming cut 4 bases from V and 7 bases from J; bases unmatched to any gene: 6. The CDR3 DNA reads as TGTGCCAGCAGCCCCGGGACAGGGGTGGTCGGGGAGCTGTTTTTT. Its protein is CASSPGTGVVGELFF.

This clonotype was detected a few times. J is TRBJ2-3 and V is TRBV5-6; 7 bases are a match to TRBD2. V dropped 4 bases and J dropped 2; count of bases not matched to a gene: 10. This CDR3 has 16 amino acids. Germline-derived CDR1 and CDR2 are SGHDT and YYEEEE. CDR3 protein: CASSTRDYPFTDTQYF. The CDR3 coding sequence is TGTGCCAGCAGCACGCGGGACTACCCATTCACAGATACGCAGTATTTT.

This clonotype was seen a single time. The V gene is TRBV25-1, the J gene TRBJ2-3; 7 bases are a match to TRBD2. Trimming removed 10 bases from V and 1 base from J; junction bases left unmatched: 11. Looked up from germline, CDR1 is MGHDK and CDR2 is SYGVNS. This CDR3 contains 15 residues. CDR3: CATTKSGAGTDTQYF. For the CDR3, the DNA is TGTGCCACCACGAAGAGCGGGGCGGGCACAGATACGCAGTATTTT.

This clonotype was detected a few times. CDR3 in amino acids: CSARTRQGGGQPQHF. The CDR3 DNA is TGCAGTGCTAGAACTAGACAGGGCGGTGGTCAGCCCCAGCATTTT. The rearrangement uses TRBV20-1 and TRBJ1-5; TRBD1 matches at 7 bases. The CDR3 is made up of 15 amino acids. Germline assignment: CDR1 DFQATT and CDR2 SNEGSKA (reference sequence). V was pared by 2 bases and J by 6 bases, with 10 bases of the junction left unmatched.

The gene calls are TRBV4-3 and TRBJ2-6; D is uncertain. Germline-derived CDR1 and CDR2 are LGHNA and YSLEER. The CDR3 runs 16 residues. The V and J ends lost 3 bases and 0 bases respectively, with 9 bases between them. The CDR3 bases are TGCGCCAGCAGCCATTCGGCACTCTCTGGGGCCAACGTCCTGACTTTC. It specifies CASSHSALSGANVLTF.

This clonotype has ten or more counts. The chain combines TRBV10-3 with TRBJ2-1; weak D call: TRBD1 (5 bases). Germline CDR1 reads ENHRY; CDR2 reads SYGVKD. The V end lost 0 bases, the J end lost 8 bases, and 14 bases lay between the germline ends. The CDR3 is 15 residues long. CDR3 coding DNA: TGTGCCATCAGTGAGTCGACGAACAGGCTAGATGAGCAGTTCTTC. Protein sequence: CAISESTNRLDEQFF.

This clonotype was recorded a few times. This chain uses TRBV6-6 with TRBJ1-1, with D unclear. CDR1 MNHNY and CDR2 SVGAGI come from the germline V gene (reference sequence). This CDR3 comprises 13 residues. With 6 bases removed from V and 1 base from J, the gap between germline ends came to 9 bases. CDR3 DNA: TGTGCCAGCAGATCCCTATCGAACACTGAAGCTTTCTTT. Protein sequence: CASRSLSNTEAFF.

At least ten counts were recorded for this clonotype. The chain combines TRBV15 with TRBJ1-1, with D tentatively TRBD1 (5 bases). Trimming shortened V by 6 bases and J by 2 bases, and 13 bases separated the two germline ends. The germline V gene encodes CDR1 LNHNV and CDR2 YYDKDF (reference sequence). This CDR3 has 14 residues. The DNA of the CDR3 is TGTGCCACCAGGAGTCCGGGGACTAACACTGAAGCTTTCTTT. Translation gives CATRSPGTNTEAFF.

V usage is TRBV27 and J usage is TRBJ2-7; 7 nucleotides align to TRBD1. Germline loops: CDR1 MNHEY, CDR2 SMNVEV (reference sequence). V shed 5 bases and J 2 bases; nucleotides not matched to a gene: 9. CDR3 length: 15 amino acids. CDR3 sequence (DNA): TGTGCCAGCAGTGTACCCGGGACAGCAACCTACGAGCAGTACTTC. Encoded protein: CASSVPGTATYEQYF.

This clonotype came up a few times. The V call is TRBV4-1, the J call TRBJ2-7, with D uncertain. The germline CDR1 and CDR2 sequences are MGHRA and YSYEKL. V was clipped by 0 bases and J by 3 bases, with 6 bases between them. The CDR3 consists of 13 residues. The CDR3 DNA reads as TGCGCCAGCAGCCAAGAGGGCTTCTACGAGCAGTACTTC. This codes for CASSQEGFYEQYF.

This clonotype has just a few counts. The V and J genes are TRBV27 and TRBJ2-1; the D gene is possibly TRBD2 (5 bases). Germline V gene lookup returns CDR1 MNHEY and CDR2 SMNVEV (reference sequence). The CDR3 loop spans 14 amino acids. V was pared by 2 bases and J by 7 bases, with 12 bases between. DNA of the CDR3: TGTGCCAGCAGTTTAGCGGGTAGTGGGAATGAGCAGTTCTTC. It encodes CASSLAGSGNEQFF.

The CDR3 region has the DNA TGTGCCAGCAGTGATAATAGGCCTCAGCAGTTCTTC. It specifies CASSDNRPQQFF. The J gene is TRBJ2-1, the V gene TRBV25-1, with D hard to call. The germline gives CDR1 MGHDK, CDR2 SYGVNS. Trimming stripped 3 bases from V and 11 bases from J, with 11 bases between. This CDR3 spans 12 amino acids.

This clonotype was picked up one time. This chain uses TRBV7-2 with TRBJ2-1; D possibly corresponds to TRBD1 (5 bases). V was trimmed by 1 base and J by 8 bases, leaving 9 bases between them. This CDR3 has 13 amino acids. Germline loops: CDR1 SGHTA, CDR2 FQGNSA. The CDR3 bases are TGTGCCAGCAGCTTAGTGCCCAGGGATGAGCAGTTCTTC. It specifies CASSLVPRDEQFF. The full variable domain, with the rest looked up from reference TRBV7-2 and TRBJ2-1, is GAGVSQSPSNKVTEKGKDVELRCDPISGHTALYWYRQSLGQGLEFLIYFQGNSAPDKSGLPSDRFSAERTGGSVSTLTIQRTQQEDSAVYLCASSLVPRDEQFFGPGTRLTVL.

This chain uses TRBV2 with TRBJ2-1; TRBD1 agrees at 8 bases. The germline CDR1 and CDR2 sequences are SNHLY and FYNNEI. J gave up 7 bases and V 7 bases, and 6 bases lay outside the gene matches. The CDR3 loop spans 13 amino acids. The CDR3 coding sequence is TGTGCCAGCACTGGACAGGGCCTTAATGAGCAGTTCTTC. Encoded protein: CASTGQGLNEQFF.

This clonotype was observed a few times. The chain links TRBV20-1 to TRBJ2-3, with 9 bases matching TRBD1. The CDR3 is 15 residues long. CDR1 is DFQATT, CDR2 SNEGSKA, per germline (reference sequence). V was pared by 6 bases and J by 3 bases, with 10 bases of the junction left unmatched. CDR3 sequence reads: CSAPSGTGITDTQYF. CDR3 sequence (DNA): TGCAGTGCCCCGTCGGGGACAGGGATTACAGATACGCAGTATTTT.

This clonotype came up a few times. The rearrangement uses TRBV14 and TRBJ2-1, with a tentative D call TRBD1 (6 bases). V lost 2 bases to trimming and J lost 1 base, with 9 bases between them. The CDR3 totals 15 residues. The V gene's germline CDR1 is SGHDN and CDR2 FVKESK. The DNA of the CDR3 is TGTGCCAGCAGCCAAATGCAGGGGTCCTACAATGAGCAGTTCTTC. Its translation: CASSQMQGSYNEQFF.